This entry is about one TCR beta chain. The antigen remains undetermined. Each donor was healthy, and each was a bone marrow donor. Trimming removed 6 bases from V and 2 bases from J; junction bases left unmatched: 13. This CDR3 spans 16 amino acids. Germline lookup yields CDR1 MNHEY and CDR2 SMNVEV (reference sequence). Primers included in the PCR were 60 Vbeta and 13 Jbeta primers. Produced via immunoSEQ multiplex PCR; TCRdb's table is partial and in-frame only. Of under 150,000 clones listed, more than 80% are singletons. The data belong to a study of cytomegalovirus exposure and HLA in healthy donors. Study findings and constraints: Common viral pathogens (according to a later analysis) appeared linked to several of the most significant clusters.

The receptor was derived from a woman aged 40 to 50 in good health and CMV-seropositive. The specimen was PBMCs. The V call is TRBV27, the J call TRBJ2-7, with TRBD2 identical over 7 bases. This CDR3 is CASSPRGGVDAYEQYF. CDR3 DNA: TGTGCCAGCAGCCCACGTGGGGGGGTAGATGCCTACGAGCAGTACTTC.